Below, 10 T cell receptor beta chains from the same sample are listed, as sequenced in a study of cytomegalovirus exposure and HLA in healthy donors. 13 Jbeta primers and 60 Vbeta primers were used for the PCR. Data came from immunoSEQ multiplex PCR; TCRdb stores just in-frame clones and leaves some out. The sample has some 67,000 clones, 75% seen once. The sequenced sample was PBMCs. The receptor set was obtained from a man in his sixties in good health and CMV-seropositive.

The gene calls are TRBV6-5 and TRBJ2-7; a possible D gene is TRBD2 (5 bases). V was shortened by 7 bases and J by 4 bases, with 20 bases between the two germline ends. The germline V gene encodes CDR1 MNHEY and CDR2 SVGAGI. The CDR3 sequence is 15 residues long. CDR3 sequence: CASTGKPELLYEQYF. For the CDR3, the DNA is TGTGCCAGCACCGGGAAACCGGAACTCCTATACGAGCAGTACTTC.

This chain uses TRBV4-1 with TRBJ1-2, with a tentative D call TRBD1 (6 bases). The CDR3 extends over 20 amino acids. Germline CDR1 MGHRA, CDR2 YSYEKL. V lost 4 bases, J lost 6 bases, and 33 bases lay in between. CDR3 protein: CASSLPPRDTGGLGKDGYTF. CDR3 bases: TGCGCCAGCAGCCTGCCCCCCCGGGACACGGGGGGTTTGGGGAAAGATGGCTACACCTTC.

This clone was detected a few times. Written as DNA, the CDR3 is TGTGCCAGCAGTTACGGAGGGGAGGGCTACACCTTC. Translating gives CASSYGGEGYTF. The J gene is TRBJ1-2, the V gene TRBV2; D is perhaps TRBD1 (5 bases). V gave up 5 bases and J gave up 8 bases, with 12 bases separating them. This CDR3 has 12 residues. The germline V gene encodes CDR1 SNHLY and CDR2 FYNNEI.

The rearrangement joins TRBV6-5 to TRBJ1-1, with TRBD1 matching over 7 bases. The trim removed 6 bases at V and 6 bases at J, leaving 7 bases unmatched. The CDR3 has 13 amino acids. Germline V CDR1 and CDR2: MNHEY, SVGAGI. The CDR3 sequence: CASRTGRGAEAFF. The CDR3 DNA sequence: TGTGCCAGCAGGACAGGGCGCGGAGCTGAAGCTTTCTTT.

The chain recombines TRBV27 with TRBJ1-2, with TRBD1 as a possible D gene (6 bases). Trimming left V 5 bases short and J 5 bases short, with 9 bases between. The length of the CDR3 is 12 residues. CDR1 is MNHEY and CDR2 is SMNVEV in the germline V gene (reference sequence). CDR3 DNA: TGTGCCAGCAGTGCTACAGGGTATGGCTACACCTTC. Encoded protein: CASSATGYGYTF.

This chain links TRBV18 with TRBJ1-1; D uncertain. V was cut by 1 base and J by 10 bases, with 10 bases left in between. This CDR3 has 12 residues. From germline, CDR1 is KGHSH and CDR2 LQKENI. The CDR3 is CASSPLEGGAFF. The CDR3 region has the DNA TGTGCCAGCTCACCACTAGAGGGAGGAGCTTTCTTT.

This clone appeared a few times. The chain uses TRBV4-1 and TRBJ2-7, with D possibly being TRBD2 (6 bases). This CDR3 contains 18 residues. V dropped 4 bases and J dropped 1 base, with 23 bases sitting between them. Looked up from germline, CDR1 is MGHRA and CDR2 is YSYEKL. The CDR3 DNA reads as TGCGCCAGCAGCCGACAGACTCAAGGGACTCGCTCATCCTACGAGCAGTACTTC. It codes for CASSRQTQGTRSSYEQYF.

This sequence joins TRBV5-1 and TRBJ1-1; D is ambiguous. The CDR3 has 15 amino acids. The V end lost 0 bases, the J end lost 3 bases, and 12 bases lay between the germline ends. Germline V lookup: CDR1 SGHRS, CDR2 YFSETQ. CDR3 sequence reads: CASSLGHQEDTEAFF. DNA for the CDR3: TGCGCCAGCAGCTTGGGGCACCAAGAGGACACTGAAGCTTTCTTT.

In its sample, this clone was seen once. The rearrangement uses TRBV6-6 and TRBJ1-2; maybe TRBD1 (6 bases). Looked up from germline, CDR1 is MNHNY and CDR2 is SVGAGI (reference sequence). The CDR3 spans 13 residues. Trimming took 6 bases from V and 5 from J, leaving 13 bases between them. CDR3 sequence reads: CASRSRDTYGYTF. In DNA, the CDR3 is TGTGCCAGCAGAAGCCGGGACACTTATGGCTACACCTTC.

This chain uses TRBV19 with TRBJ1-6; tentatively, D is TRBD1 (6 bases). V lost 9 bases and J lost 0, with 15 bases in between. CDR3 length: 16 amino acids. CDR1 is LNHDA and CDR2 is SQIVND in the germline V gene (reference sequence). In nucleotides, the CDR3 is TGTGCCAGCCGCGACAGGTTCTTCTCCTATAATTCACCCCTCCACTTT. Encoded protein: CASRDRFFSYNSPLHF.